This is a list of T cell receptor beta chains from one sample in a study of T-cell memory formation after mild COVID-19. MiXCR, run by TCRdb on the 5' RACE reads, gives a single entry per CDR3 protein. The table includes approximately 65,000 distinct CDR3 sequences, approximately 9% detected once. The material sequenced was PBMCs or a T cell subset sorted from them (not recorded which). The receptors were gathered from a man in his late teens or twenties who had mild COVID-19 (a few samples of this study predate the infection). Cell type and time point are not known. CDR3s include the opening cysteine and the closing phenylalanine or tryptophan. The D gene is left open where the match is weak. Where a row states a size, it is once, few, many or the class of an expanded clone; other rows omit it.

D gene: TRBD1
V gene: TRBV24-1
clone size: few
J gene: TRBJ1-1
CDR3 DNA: TGTGCCACCAGTGACCCCTCAGGGGGGACTGAAGCTTTCTTT
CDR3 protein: CATSDPSGGTEAFF

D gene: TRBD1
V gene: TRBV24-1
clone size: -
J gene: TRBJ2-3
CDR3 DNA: TGTGCCACCAGTGATCCGGGACAGGGGGTGATGGCAGATACGCAGTATTTT
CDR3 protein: CATSDPGQGVMADTQYF

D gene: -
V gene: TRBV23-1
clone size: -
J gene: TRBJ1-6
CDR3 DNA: TGCGCCAGCAGACGATCGGGACCTGGAAGAGGGGCCCTCCACTTT
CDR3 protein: CASRRSGPGRGALHF

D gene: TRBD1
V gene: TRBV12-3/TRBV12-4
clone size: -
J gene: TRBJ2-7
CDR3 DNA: TGTGCCAGCAGGGCAGGACAGGTAGCCGAGCAGTACTTC
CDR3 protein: CASRAGQVAEQYF

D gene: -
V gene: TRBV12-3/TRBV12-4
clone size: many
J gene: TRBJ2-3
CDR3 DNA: TGTGCCAGCAGTTTGTGGCGGGACCGCACAGATACGCAGTATTTT
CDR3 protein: CASSLWRDRTDTQYF

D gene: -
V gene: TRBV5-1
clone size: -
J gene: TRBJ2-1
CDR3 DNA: TGCGCCAGCAGCTTGGGGCAGCGGCTCTCCTACAATGAGCAGTTCTTC
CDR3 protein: CASSLGQRLSYNEQFF

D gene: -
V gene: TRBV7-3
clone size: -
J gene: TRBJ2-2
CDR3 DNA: TGTGCCAGCAGCTCCGGAGGGACATCTAACACCGGGGAGCTGTTTTTT
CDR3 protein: CASSSGGTSNTGELFF

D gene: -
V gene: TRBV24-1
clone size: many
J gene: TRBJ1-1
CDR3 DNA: TGTGCCACCAGTGATAGTCTGGGGGCGGCCACTGAAGCTTTCTTT
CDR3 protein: CATSDSLGAATEAFF

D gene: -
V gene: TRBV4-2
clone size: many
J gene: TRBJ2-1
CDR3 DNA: TGTGCCAGCAGCCAAAGGCGGGGCCGTAATTACAATGAGCAGTTCTTC
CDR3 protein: CASSQRRGRNYNEQFF

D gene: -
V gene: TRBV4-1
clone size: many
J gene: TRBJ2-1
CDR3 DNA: TGCGCCAGCAGCCAAGATCTAGCAGATGAGCAGTTCTTC
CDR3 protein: CASSQDLADEQFF

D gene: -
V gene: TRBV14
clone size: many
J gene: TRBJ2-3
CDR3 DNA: TGTGCCAGCAGCCAAGATTCACCAGAGACGTGGGTTTATGATACGCAGTATTTT
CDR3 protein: CASSQDSPETWVYDTQYF

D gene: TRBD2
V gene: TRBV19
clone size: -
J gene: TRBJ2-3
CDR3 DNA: TGTGCCAGTATTCCCTCGGGGCGGGGGTTCGATACGCAGTATTTT
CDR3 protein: CASIPSGRGFDTQYF

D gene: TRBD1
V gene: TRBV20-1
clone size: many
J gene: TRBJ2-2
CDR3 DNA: TGCAGTGCAGCCGACAGGGGCAACACCGGGGAGCTGTTTTTT
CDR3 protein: CSAADRGNTGELFF

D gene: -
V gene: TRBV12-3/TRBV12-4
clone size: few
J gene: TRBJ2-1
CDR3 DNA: TGTGCCAGCACCCAAGGTGGCAGAGAGCAGTTCTTC
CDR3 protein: CASTQGGREQFF

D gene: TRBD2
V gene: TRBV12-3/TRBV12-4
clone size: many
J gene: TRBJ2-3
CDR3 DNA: TGTGCCACCTTAGCTAGCGGGGGGAGCACAGATACGCAGTATTTT
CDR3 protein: CATLASGGSTDTQYF

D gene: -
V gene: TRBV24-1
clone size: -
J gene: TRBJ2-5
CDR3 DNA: TGTGCCACCAGTGCTGCAGAGACCCAGTACTTC
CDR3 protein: CATSAAETQYF

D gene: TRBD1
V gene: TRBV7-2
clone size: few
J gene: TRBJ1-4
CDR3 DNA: TGTGCCAGCAGCCATTCAGGGGGCACTAATGAAAAACTGTTTTTT
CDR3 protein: CASSHSGGTNEKLFF

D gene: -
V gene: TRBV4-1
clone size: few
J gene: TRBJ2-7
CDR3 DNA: TGCGCCAGCAGTCGACAGATTAGGAGCTCCTACGAGCAGTACTTC
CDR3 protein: CASSRQIRSSYEQYF

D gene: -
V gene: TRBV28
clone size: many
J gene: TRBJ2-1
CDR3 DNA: TGTGCCAGCAAGGCAGGTTCCTACAATGAGCAGTTCTTC
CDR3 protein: CASKAGSYNEQFF

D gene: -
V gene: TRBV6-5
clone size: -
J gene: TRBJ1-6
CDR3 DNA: TGTGCCAGCAGTAAACAGGGTTTAATCGAGAATTCACCCCTCCACTTT
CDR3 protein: CASSKQGLIENSPLHF

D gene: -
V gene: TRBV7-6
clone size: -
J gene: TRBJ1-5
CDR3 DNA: TGTGCCAGCAGCTTAGTAGCGGGTTCGGATCAGCCCCAGCATTTT
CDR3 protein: CASSLVAGSDQPQHF

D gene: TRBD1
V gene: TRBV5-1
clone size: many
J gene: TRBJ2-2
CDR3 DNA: TGCGCCAGCAGCCTTAGGACAGGGGGAGACACCGGGGAGCTGTTTTTT
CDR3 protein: CASSLRTGGDTGELFF

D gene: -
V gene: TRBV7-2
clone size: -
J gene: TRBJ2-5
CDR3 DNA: TGTGCCAGCAGCTTAGGAGGCAGGGTAAAGACCCAGTACTTC
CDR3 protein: CASSLGGRVKTQYF

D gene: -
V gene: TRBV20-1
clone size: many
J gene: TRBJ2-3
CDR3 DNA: TGCAGTGCTAGAGCCGCGGCCGCAGATACGCAGTATTTT
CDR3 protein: CSARAAAADTQYF

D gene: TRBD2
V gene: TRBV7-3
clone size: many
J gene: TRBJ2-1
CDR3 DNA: TGTGCCAGCAGCATGGGACTAGCGGGCAATGAGCAGTTCTTC
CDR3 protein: CASSMGLAGNEQFF

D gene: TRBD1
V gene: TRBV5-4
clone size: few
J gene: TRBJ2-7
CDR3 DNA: TGTGCCAGCAGCAGGGACAGTTCCGAGCAGTACTTC
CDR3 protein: CASSRDSSEQYF

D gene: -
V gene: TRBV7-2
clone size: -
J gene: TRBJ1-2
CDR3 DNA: TGTGCCAGCAGCTCCACACTGGGTTCCGACTATGGCTACACCTTC
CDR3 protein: CASSSTLGSDYGYTF

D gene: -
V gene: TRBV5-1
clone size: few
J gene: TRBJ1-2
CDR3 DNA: TGCGCCAGCAGCTTGGTAGGGGCCTATGGCTACACCTTC
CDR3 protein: CASSLVGAYGYTF

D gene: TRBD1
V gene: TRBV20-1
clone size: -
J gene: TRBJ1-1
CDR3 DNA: TGCAGTGCTCGTACCGGGACAGTGAACACTGAAGCTTTCTTT
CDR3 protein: CSARTGTVNTEAFF

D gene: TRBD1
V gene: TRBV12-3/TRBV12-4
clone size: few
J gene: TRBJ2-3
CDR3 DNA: TGTGCCAGCACCCGGGACAGGGGGGGCCCAGATACGCAGTATTTT
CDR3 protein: CASTRDRGGPDTQYF

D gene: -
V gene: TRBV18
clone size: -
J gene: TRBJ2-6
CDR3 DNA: TGTGCCAGCCTAAACTCTGGGGCCAACGTCCTGACTTTC
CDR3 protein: CASLNSGANVLTF

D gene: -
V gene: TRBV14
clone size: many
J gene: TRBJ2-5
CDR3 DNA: TGTGCCAGCAGCCAAGATTGGGGACCGCAGTACTTC
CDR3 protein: CASSQDWGPQYF

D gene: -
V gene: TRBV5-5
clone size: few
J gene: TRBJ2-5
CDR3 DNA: TGTGCCAGCAGCTTGGGGTTTGGGTGGAAAGAGACCCAGTACTTC
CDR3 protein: CASSLGFGWKETQYF

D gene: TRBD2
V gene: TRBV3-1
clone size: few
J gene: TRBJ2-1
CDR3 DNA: TGTGCCAGCAGCCTCTCGGGGGGGTTGATCTTTTTC
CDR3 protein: CASSLSGGLIFF

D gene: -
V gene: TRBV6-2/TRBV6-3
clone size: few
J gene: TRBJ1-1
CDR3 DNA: TGTGCCAGCAGTTACTTCAGGGGTCGAGCTTTCTTT
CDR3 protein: CASSYFRGRAFF

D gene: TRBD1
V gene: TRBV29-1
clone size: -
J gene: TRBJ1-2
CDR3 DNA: TGCAGCGTGGGACAGGGATATAATAGAGGCTACACCTTC
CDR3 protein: CSVGQGYNRGYTF

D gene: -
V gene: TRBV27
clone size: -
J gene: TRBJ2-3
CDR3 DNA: TGTGCCAGCGGGCTTAGCACAGATACGCAGTATTTT
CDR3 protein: CASGLSTDTQYF